This TCR beta chain originates from a study of Ad26.COV2.S vaccination and SARS-CoV-2 variants (dated by TCRdb to the early 2020s). At the level of the whole study: Vaccine-arm donors were drawn from COV1001, a multicentre, randomized, double-blind, placebo-controlled phase I-IIa trial of Ad26.COV2.S in healthy adults. Ad26.COV2.S was administered intramuscularly at 5 x 10^10 or 1 x 10^11 viral particles, either as a single shot or as two shots given 56 days apart. TCRbeta repertoire sequencing was used to assess the specificity and breadth of SARS-CoV-2-reactive T cell receptors after Ad26.COV2.S vaccination. The TCR-sequenced set comprised around 30 samples: 19 Ad26.COV2.S vaccine recipients, 5 placebo recipients and 8 SARS-CoV-2 convalescent individuals. Trial participants were randomized into five groups of five, in which low-dose or high-dose Ad26.COV2.S was given once or twice, or placebo was given on both occasions. Throughout the experiments and outcome assessment, investigators stayed blinded to trial group allocation. The research as a whole found: Ad26.COV2.S recipients had higher spike-specific TCR breadth than placebo recipients (P = 0.0014). Comparing responses between vaccine doses or regimens was not something the study was powered to do. The authors noted that total T cell responses may have been underestimated by the TCR breadth and depth analyses. Vaccine and placebo recipients had comparable non-spike TCR breadth, which fits with the vaccine containing only spike. Substantial breadth of spike-specific CD8+ and CD4+ T cell responses was reported after vaccination.

The germline V gene provides CDR1 MGHDK and CDR2 SYGVNS. Trimming accounts for 4 bases at V and 5 bases at J, while the number of junction bases matched to no gene is 10. Counted from cysteine to phenylalanine, this CDR3 has 16 amino acids. The read is trimmed to its CDR3 DNA, 48 bases read in frame from base 1. According to the study, the label for this sample's treatment or condition signals: about 20 received Ad26.COV2.S at low or high dose, single or two shots; several received placebo; per-sample allocation not given. For vaccine and placebo recipients, repertoires were sequenced using samples collected on day 63 after the first injection. Between 29 July and 7 August 2020, Cohort 1b enrolled 25 adults aged 18-55 years at one site in Boston, USA. As a vaccine, Ad26.COV2.S was a replication-incompetent adenovirus type 26 vector that expressed a prefusion-stabilized SARS-CoV-2 spike protein derived from the original Wuhan strain.

On this clone: What antigen it recognizes has not been identified. It has no much larger one-base neighbor in the sample; base qualities were not kept.

The immunoSEQ Assay was used to sequence TCRbeta CDR3 regions. After extraction, genomic DNA underwent amplification by bias-controlled multiplex PCR, followed by high-throughput sequencing. Under the source paper's analysis protocol: To quantify the absolute abundance of every unique TCRbeta CDR3 region, sequences were collapsed and filtered. T cell fraction was estimated by normalizing TCRbeta template counts to usable DNA, with usable DNA measured through amplification of reference genes found in all nucleated cells. Repertoire TCRs were annotated as SARS-CoV-2-specific when V gene, CDR3 amino acid sequence and J gene were exactly matched to a known reactive TCR set. The reference SARS-CoV-2 TCR set was derived from MIRA and filtered for enrichment in COVID-19-positive ImmuneCODE repertoires, a step that removed public or cross-reactive TCRs. Using the MIRA antigens, annotated TCRs were further analysed by specific ORF or by position within an ORF. Breadth was defined as the number of annotated unique rearrangements divided by the total number of unique productive rearrangements, and depth was defined as the summed frequency of the annotated unique rearrangements. Two-sided Wilcoxon rank-sum tests were used to compare TCR breadth between groups. Sourced from immuneACCESS, this table was stored by TCRdb with only in-frame sequences that have V and J called. A share of the clones is absent; for the studies checked, an unresolved V gene accounts for under half, and the remainder has no known explanation. The V and J calls and clone size were taken over from that table, and D and trimming were inferred from the DNA. Counted in this sample were 350,000 to 500,000 clones; roughly 89% of them appeared once. The leading ten clones occupy 2.5% of the sample.

The source was peripheral blood, collected in a trial of Ad26.COV2.S vaccine versus placebo. The chain was built from TRBV25-1 and TRBJ1-1; TRBD1 fits 10 bases in the junction. The receptor was derived from a person aged 18 to 59 who received the Ad26.COV2.S COVID-19 vaccine or a placebo. CDR3 sequence: CASSVRDRGVRTEAFF. The bases are TGTGCCAGCAGTGTCCGGGACAGGGGAGTTAGGACTGAAGCTTTCTTT.